The clone carrying this T cell receptor beta chain has more than one count but fewer than ten. Its antigen is not identified. Each donor supplied roughly 10 milliliters of peripheral blood. This sample was taken from a study of blood T cells in healthy people across ages. The study's findings and limits: Comparison with aged donors showed that long-lived donors had more naive CD4+ cells and higher diversity.

The CDR3 covers 14 residues. With 1 base clipped from V and 4 bases from J, the junction kept 2 bases outside the gene matches. Germline V gene lookup returns CDR1 LGHDT and CDR2 YNNKEL (reference sequence). Primers used in a second PCR of roughly 6 to 11 cycles were a sample-barcoded 5' primer and a J-beta primer mix. Through a template-switch adaptor with 12 random nucleotides, each cDNA molecule received a tag. MiXCR, run by TCRdb on the 5' RACE reads, gives a single entry per CDR3 protein. The sample has about 1 million distinct CDR3 sequences, 35% to 55% seen once; the top ten hold under 20%. The chain uses TRBV3-1 and TRBJ2-3, with 7 bases that match TRBD2. The sequence was obtained from a woman in her fifties or sixties in good health. Sample: blood. The CDR3 DNA follows: TGTGCCAGCAGCCAAGGTGGGGGGGCAGATACGCAGTATTTT. Translating gives CASSQGGGADTQYF.